Listed here is a single T cell receptor beta chain. What it binds is not known. This record comes from a study of OX40 agonist ivuxolimab in advanced cancers. Study-level background: Each dose-escalation patient presented with hepatocellular carcinoma, melanoma, renal cell or head and neck cancer. Study-wide results and caveats: There was clonal expansion of CD4+ and CD8+ blood T cells by week 6 at 0.1 to 3.0 mg/kg.

CDR3 length equals 16 residues. Trimming left V 1 base short and J 6 bases short, with 17 bases between. Germline assignment: CDR1 LNHDA and CDR2 SQIVND (reference sequence). Assay used: immunoSEQ multiplex PCR; TCRdb lists only in-frame clones, some missing. This sample yields 85,000 to 100,000 clones, of which around 85% are seen a single time; roughly 3.8% belongs to the top ten. The chain uses TRBV19 and TRBJ2-3; D gene ambiguous. Source: CD4+ or CD8+ T cells sorted from blood, taken in a trial of the OX40 agonist ivuxolimab. This receptor was taken from an adult with an advanced solid tumor such as melanoma, head and neck, liver or kidney cancer. Here the CDR3 DNA reads TGTGCCAGTAGTATAGCGATAGGAGTTGTTTCGGATACGCAGTATTTT. Its protein is CASSIAIGVVSDTQYF.